The clone carrying this TCR beta chain was seen only a few times. The antigen is undetermined. Other DNA sequences of this sample code for an identical CDR3. This entry comes from a study of cytomegalovirus exposure and HLA in healthy donors. Study results and limitations: Per a prior analysis, the majority of TCR beta V segments were productive roughly 90% or roughly 30% of the time. Rare TCR sequences dominated, though some public TCRs recurred in many donors. Some 17,000 TCR beta sequences were associated with HLA alleles at 0.05 false discovery rate in a later analysis. Later work showed greater clonal expansion in HLA-associated TCR beta chains than in equally common others.

Primers included in the PCR were 60 Vbeta and 13 Jbeta primers. Assay used: immunoSEQ multiplex PCR; TCRdb lists only in-frame clones, some missing. Of fewer than 85,000 clones listed, around 70% are singletons. Germline trimming cut 3 bases from V and 8 bases from J; bases unmatched to any gene: 6. Germline values: CDR1 LGHNA, CDR2 YSLEER. The CDR3 covers 13 residues. V and J are TRBV4-3 and TRBJ1-2, with 7 nucleotides matching TRBD1. The material sequenced was PBMCs. The TCR was taken from a woman between 40 and 55 years old in good health and CMV-seropositive. Here the CDR3 DNA reads TGCGCCAGCAGCCATACAGGGGTGAGAGGCTACACCTTC. Translated: CASSHTGVRGYTF.